This TCR beta chain emerged from a study of blood T cells in healthy people across ages. General observations from the study: Aged donors had fewer naive CD4+ cells and lower diversity than long-lived donors. Roughly linear age-related decline in beta diversity appeared, significant by age roughly 40. The donors' CMV status was not determined, possibly confounding changes in expanded clonotypes.

As to this clonotype: What it binds is unknown.

Combining a sample-barcoded 5' primer with a J-beta primer mix, a second PCR ran for 7 to 11 cycles. Via MiXCR, TCRdb re-called the 5' RACE reads, giving one row per CDR3 protein. The sample has about 680,000 distinct CDR3 sequences; 49% are singletons. There are 12 residues in the CDR3. The V gene's germline CDR1 is DFQATT and CDR2 SNEGSKA (reference sequence). The V gene end was trimmed by 3 bases and the J gene end by 7 bases; junction bases not matched to a gene: 5. The chain carries TRBV20-1 and TRBJ2-7; 8 nucleotides agree with TRBD2. The specimen sequenced was blood. This TCR was recovered from a woman aged 55-75 years in good health. The DNA of the CDR3 is TGCAGTGCTAGCGGGAGGGCCACTGAGCAGTACTTC. Translation: CSASGRATEQYF.